The T cell receptor (beta chain) described here comes from a study of T-cell reconstitution after alpha-beta-depleted transplantation in children. From germline, CDR1 is KGHSH and CDR2 LQKENI. The CDR3 has 14 residues. V was shortened by 1 base and J by 4 bases, with 8 bases between the two germline ends. Only a few counts were recorded for this clonotype. Using unique molecular identifiers, the investigators prepared the TCRbeta library. TCRdb independently ran MiXCR on the PCR reads; one entry per CDR3 protein. The sample records 300,000 to 400,000 distinct CDR3 sequences, 15% to 20% being singletons.

This TCR derives from a male patient between 2 and 10 years old who had a stem cell transplant for acute lymphoblastic leukemia, so the T cells may come from the graft donor. This chain links TRBV18 with TRBJ1-3, with D tentatively TRBD1 (5 bases). Material: PBMCs, mostly from graft donor cells, obtained 360 days after TCRalphabeta/CD19-depleted stem cell transplant. The chain's CDR3 is CASSPQGQGNTIYF. CDR3 coding DNA: TGTGCCAGCTCACCACAGGGGCAGGGAAACACCATATATTTT.